The present TCR beta chain was sequenced within a study of blood T cell repertoires in COVID-19. Study information: Sites in the United States, Italy and Spain provided acute and convalescent COVID-19 samples. T cells, B-cell-depleted T cells, or PBMCs provided the cDNA or gDNA that served as material.

Authors' analysis steps: Amplification from reference gene primers served as the basis for estimated nucleated cell counts. Assay used: immunoSEQ multiplex PCR; TCRdb lists only in-frame clones, some missing. V and J calls and clone size are those listed in that table; D and trimming were worked out from the DNA. The sample lists 150,000 or so clones, roughly 89% seen once, with roughly 1.5% in the top ten. The V end lost 1 base, the J end lost 6 bases, and 19 bases lay between the germline ends. This CDR3 comprises 16 residues. The germline gives CDR1 SGHRS, CDR2 YFSETQ. The chain joins TRBV5-1 to TRBJ1-1; D gene uncertain. The clonotype was recovered from a woman in her forties or fifties with acute or convalescent COVID-19. Sequenced: peripheral blood. The CDR3 spells CASSLRAGGVNAEAFF. The CDR3 DNA sequence: TGCGCCAGCAGCTTGAGGGCAGGAGGCGTCAACGCTGAAGCTTTCTTT. Full variable domain (outside the CDR3, taken from reference TRBV5-1 and TRBJ1-1): KAGVTQTPRYLIKTRGQQVTLSCSPISGHRSVSWYQQTPGQGLQFLFEYFSETQRNKGNFPGRFSGRQFSNSRSEMNVSTLELGDSALYLCASSLRAGGVNAEAFFGQGTRLTVV.